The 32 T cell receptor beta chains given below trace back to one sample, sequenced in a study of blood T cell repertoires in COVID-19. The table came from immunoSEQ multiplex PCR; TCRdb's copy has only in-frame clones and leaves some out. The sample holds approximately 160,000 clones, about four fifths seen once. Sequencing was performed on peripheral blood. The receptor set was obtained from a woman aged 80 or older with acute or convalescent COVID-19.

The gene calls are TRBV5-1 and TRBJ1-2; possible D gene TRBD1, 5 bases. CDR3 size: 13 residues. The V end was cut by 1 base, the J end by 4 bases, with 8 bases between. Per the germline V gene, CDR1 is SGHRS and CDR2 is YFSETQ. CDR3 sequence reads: CASSLNTGYGYTF. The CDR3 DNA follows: TGCGCCAGCAGCTTGAACACAGGCTATGGCTACACCTTC.

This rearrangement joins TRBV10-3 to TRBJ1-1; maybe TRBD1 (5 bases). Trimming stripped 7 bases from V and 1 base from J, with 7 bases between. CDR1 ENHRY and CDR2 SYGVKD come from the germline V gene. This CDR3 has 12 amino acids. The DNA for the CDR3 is TGTGCCATCAAAGGACAGAACACTGAAGCTTTCTTT. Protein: CAIKGQNTEAFF.

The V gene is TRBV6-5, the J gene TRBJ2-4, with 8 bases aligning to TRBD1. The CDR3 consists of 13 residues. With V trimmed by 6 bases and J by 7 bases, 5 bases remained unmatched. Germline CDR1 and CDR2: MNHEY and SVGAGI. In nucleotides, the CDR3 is TGTGCCAGCAGCACCCAGGGGGCGAACATTCAGTACTTC. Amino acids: CASSTQGANIQYF.

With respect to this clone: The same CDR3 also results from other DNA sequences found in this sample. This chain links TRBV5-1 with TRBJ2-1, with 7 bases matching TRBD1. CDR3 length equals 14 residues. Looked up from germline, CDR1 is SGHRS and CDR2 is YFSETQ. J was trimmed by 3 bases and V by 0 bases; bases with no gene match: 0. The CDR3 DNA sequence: TGCGCCAGCAGCTTGGGGGACAGCTACAATGAGCAGTTCTTC. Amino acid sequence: CASSLGDSYNEQFF.

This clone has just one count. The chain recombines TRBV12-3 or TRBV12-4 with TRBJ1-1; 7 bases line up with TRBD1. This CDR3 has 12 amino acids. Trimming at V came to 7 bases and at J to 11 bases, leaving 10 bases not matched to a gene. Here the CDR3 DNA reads TGTGCCAGCACCCTTCGGACAGGTGATGCTTTCTTT. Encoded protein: CASTLRTGDAFF.

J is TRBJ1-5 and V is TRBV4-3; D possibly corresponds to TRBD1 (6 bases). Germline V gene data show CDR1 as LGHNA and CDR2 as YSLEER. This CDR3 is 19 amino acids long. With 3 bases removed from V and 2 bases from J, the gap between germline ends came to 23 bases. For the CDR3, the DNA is TGCGCCAGCAGCCAGCCTTCCCGGACAGTTTATAATTGCAATCAGCCCCAGCATTTT. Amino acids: CASSQPSRTVYNCNQPQHF.

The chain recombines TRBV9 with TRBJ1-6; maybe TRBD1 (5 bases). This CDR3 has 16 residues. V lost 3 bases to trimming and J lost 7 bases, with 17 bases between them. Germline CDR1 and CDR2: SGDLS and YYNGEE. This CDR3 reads CASSALLGGDNSPLHF. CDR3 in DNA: TGTGCCAGCAGCGCCCTACTGGGGGGAGACAATTCACCCCTCCACTTT.

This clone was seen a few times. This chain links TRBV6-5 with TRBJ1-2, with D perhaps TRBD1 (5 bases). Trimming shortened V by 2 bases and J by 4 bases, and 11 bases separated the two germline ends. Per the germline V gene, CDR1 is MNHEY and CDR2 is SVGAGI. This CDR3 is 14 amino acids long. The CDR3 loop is CASSYLGAGYGYTF. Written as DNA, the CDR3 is TGTGCCAGCAGTTACCTAGGGGCCGGCTATGGCTACACCTTC.

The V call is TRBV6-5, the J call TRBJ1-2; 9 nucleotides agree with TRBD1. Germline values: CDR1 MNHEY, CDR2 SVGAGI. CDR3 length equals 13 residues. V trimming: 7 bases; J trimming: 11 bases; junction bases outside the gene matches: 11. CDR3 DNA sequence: TGTGCCAGCATACAACCGGGACAGGGTGGATACACCTTC. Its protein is CASIQPGQGGYTF.

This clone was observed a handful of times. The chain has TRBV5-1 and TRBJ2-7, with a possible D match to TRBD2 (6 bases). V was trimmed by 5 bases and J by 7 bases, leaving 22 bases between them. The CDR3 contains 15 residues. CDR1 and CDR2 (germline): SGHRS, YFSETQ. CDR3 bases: TGCGCCAGCAGTTCTAGCGTGTGGGGATTGGAGGAGCAGTACTTC. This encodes CASSSSVWGLEEQYF.

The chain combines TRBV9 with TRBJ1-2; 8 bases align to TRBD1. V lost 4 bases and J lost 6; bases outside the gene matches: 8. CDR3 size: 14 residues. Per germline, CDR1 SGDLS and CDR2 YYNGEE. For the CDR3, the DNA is TGTGCCAGCAGCAATCGACAGGGGATTAATGGCTACACCTTC. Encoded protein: CASSNRQGINGYTF.

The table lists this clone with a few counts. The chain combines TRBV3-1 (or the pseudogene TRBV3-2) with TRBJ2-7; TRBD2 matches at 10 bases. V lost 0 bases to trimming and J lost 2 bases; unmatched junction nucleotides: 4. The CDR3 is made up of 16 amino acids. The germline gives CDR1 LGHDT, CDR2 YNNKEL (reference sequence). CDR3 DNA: TGTGCCAGCAGCCAAGATCTGCTAGCGGGGGCCTACGAGCAGTACTTC. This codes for CASSQDLLAGAYEQYF.

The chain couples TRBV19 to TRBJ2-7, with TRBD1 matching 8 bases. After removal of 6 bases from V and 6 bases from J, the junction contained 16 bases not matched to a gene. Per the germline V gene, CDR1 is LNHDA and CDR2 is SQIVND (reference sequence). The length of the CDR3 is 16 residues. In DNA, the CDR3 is TGTGCCAGTAGACAATCGGACAGGGCTCCACTTGGCGAGCAGTACTTC. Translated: CASRQSDRAPLGEQYF.

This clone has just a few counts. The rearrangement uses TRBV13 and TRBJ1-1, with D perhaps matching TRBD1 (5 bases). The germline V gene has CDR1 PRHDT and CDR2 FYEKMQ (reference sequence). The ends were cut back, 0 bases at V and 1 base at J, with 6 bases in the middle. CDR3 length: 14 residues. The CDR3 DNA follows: TGTGCCAGCAGCTTAGGAGGGGAGAACACTGAAGCTTTCTTT. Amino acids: CASSLGGENTEAFF.

Here the CDR3 DNA reads TGTGCCAGCAGCCAAGGTCCCTCGACAGGGGAACATGGCTACACCTTC. The encoded protein is CASSQGPSTGEHGYTF. The chain joins TRBV3-1 (or the pseudogene TRBV3-2) to TRBJ1-2, with 8 bases fitting TRBD1. The V and J ends lost 1 base and 6 bases, in that order; junction bases with no gene match: 10. CDR3 length equals 16 residues. Looked up from germline, CDR1 is LGHDT and CDR2 is YNNKEL (reference sequence).

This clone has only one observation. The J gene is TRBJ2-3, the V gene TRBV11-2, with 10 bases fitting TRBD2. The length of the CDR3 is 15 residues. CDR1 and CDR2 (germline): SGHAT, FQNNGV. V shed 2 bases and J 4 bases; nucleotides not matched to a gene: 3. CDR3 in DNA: TGTGCCAGCAGCTTACGCCTAGCGGGAGCAGATACGCAGTATTTT. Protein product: CASSLRLAGADTQYF.

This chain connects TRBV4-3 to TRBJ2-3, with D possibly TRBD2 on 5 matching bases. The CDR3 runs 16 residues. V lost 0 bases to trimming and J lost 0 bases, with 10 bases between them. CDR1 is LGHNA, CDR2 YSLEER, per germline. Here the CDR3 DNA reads TGCGCCAGCAGCCAAGAGCCGGGGATGAGCACAGATACGCAGTATTTT. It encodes CASSQEPGMSTDTQYF.

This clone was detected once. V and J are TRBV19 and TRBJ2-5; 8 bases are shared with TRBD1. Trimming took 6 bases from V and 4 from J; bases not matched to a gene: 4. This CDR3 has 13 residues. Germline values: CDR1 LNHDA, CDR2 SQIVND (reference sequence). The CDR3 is CASSGQGLETQYF. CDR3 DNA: TGTGCCAGTAGCGGACAGGGACTAGAGACCCAGTACTTC.

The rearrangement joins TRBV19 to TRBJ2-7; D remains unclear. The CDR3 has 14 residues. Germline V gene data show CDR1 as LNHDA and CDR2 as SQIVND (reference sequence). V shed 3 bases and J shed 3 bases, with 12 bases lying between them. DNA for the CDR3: TGTGCCAGTAGTATCAGTTTGTCAAACTACGAGCAGTACTTC. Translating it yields CASSISLSNYEQYF.

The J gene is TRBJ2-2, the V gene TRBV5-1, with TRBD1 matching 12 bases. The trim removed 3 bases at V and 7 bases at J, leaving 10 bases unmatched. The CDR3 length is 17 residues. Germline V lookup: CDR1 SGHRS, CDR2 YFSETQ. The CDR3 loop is CASSSAGQGASGGELFF. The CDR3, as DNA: TGCGCCAGCAGCTCCGCGGGACAGGGGGCATCCGGCGGGGAGCTGTTTTTT.

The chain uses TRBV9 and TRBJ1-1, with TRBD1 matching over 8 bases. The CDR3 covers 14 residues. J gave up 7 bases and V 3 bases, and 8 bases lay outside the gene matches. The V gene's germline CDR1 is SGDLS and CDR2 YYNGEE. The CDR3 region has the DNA TGTGCCAGCAGCGGGACACAGGGGGGCGGTGAAGCTTTCTTT. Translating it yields CASSGTQGGGEAFF.

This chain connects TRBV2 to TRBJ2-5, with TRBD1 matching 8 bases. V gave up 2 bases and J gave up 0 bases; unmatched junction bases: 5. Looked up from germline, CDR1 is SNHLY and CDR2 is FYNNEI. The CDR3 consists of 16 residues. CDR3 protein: CASSEWGTGNQETQYF. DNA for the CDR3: TGTGCCAGCAGTGAATGGGGGACAGGCAACCAAGAGACCCAGTACTTC.

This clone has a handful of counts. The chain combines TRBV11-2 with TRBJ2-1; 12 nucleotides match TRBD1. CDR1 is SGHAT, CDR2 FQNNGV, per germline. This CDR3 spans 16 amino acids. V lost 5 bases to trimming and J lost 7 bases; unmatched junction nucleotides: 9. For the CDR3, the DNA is TGTGCCAGCAGCCAATGGGTGGGACAGGGGGCGAATGAGCAGTTCTTC. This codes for CASSQWVGQGANEQFF. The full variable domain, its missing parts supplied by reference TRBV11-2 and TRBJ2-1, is EAGVAQSPRYKIIEKRQSVAFWCNPISGHATLYWYQQILGQGPKLLIQFQNNGVVDDSQLPKDRFSAERLKGVDSTLKIQPAKLEDSAVYLCASSQWVGQGANEQFFGPGTRLTVL.

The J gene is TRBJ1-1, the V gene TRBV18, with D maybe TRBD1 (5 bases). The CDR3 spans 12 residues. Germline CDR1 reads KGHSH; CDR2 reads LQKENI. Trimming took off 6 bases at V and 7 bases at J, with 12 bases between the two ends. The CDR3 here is CASSLDRNEAFF. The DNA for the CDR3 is TGTGCCAGCTCGCTCGACAGAAATGAAGCTTTCTTT.

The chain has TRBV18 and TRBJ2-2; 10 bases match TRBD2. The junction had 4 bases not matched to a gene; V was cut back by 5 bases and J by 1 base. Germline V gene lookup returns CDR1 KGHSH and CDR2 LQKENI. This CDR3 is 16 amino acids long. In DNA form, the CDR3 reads TGTGCCAGCTCAACTAGCGGGGTGGTGAACACCGGGGAGCTGTTTTTT. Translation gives CASSTSGVVNTGELFF.

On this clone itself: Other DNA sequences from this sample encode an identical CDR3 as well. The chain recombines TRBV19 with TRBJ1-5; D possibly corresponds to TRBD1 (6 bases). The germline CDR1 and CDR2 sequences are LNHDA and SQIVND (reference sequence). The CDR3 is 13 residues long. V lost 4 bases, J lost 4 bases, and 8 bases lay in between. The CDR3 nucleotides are TGTGCCAGTAGTACAGGGGTTAATCAGCCCCAGCATTTT. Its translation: CASSTGVNQPQHF.

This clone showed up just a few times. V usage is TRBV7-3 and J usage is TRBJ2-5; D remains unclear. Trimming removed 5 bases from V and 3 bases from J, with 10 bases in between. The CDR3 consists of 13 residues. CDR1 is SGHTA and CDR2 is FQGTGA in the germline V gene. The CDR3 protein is CASSESYEETQYF. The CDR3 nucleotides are TGTGCCAGCAGCGAAAGCTATGAAGAGACCCAGTACTTC. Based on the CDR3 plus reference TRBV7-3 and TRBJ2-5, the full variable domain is GAGVSQTPSNKVTEKGKYVELRCDPISGHTALYWYRQSLGQGPEFLIYFQGTGAADDSGLPNDRFFAVRPEGSVSTLKIQRTERGDSAVYLCASSESYEETQYFGPGTRLLVL.

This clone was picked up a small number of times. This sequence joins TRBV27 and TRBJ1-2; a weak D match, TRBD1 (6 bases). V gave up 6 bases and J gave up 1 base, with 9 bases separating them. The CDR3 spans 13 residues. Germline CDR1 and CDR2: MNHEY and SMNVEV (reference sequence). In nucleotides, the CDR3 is TGTGCCAGCAGGGACAGCAATAACTATGGCTACACCTTC. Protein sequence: CASRDSNNYGYTF.

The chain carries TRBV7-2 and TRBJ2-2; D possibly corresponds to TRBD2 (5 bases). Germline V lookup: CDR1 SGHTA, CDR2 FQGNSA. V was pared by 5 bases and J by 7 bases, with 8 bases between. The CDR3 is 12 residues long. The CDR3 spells CASSLGDGELFF. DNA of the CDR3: TGTGCCAGCAGCCTCGGGGACGGGGAGCTGTTTTTT.

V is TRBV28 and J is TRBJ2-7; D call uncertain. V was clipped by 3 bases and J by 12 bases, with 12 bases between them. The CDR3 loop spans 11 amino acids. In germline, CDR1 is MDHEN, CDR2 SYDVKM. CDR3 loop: CASSFPGPPYF. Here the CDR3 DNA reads TGTGCCAGCAGTTTTCCGGGTCCCCCGTACTTC.

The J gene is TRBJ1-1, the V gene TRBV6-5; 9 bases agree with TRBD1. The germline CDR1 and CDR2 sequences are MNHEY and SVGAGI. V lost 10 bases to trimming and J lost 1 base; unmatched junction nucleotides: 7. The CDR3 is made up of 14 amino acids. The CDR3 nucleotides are TGTGCCAACATCGGGACAGGGACGAACACTGAAGCTTTCTTT. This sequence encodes CANIGTGTNTEAFF.

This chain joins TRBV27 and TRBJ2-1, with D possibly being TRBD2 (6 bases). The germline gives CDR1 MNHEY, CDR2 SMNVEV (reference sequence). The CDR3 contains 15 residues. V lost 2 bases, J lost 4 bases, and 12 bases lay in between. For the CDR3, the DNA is TGTGCCAGCAGTTTAGGGGGACTTATTTACAATGAGCAGTTCTTC. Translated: CASSLGGLIYNEQFF.